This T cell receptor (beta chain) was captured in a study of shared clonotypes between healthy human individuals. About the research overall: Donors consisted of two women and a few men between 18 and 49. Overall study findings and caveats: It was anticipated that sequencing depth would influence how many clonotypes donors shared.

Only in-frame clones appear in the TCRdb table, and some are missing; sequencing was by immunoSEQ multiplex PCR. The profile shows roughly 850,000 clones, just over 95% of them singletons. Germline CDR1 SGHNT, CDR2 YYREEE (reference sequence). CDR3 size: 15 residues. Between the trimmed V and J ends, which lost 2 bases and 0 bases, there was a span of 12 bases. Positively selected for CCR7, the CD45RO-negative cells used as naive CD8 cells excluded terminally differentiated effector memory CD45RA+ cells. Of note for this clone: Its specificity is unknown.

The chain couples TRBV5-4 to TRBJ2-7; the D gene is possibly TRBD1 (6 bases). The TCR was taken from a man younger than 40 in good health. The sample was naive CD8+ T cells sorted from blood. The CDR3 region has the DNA TGTGCCAGCAGCTTTCGGTCAGGGGCCTCCTACGAGCAGTACTTC. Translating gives CASSFRSGASYEQYF.